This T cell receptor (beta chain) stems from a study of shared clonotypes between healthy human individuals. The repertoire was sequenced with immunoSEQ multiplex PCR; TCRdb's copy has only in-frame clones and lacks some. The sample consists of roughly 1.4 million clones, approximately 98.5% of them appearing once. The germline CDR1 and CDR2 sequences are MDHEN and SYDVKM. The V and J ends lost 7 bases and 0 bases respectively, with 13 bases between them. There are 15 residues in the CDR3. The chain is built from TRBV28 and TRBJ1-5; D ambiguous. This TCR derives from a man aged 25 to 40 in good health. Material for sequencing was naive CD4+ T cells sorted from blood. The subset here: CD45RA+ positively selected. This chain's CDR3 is CASTFGSSSNQPQHF. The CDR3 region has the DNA TGTGCCAGCACCTTTGGAAGTTCTAGCAATCAGCCCCAGCATTTT. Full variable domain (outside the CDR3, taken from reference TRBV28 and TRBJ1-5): DVKVTQSSRYLVKRTGEKVFLECVQDMDHENMFWYRQDPGLGLRLIYFSYDVKMKEKGDIPEGYSVSREKKERFSLILESASTNQTSMYLCASTFGSSSNQPQHFGDGTRLSIL.